Shown below are 23 T cell receptor beta chains from a single sample sequenced in a study of shared clonotypes between healthy human individuals. Clones were read by immunoSEQ multiplex PCR, and TCRdb kept only the in-frame ones, dropping some. In the table there are about 2.3 million clones, just under 95% of which are singletons. The specimen sequenced was naive CD4+ T cells from PBMCs. Described subset: CD45RA+ positively selected. The receptor source for this set is a young man in good health. Some clones in this sample may be carry-over from other donors' samples.

This clone was recorded a few times. This chain links TRBV9 with TRBJ1-4; D not certain. Trimming cost V 0 bases and J 0 bases, with 9 bases left between them. CDR3 length: 16 residues. CDR1 and CDR2 (germline): SGDLS, YYNGEE. The CDR3 protein is CASSVAREATNEKLFF. The DNA of the CDR3 is TGTGCCAGCAGCGTAGCTAGGGAGGCAACTAATGAAAAACTGTTTTTT.

CDR3: CASSLRGLADGTDTQYF. The CDR3 DNA reads TGCGCCAGCAGCCTCCGAGGACTAGCGGACGGCACAGATACGCAGTATTTT. The V and J genes are TRBV4-3 and TRBJ2-3, with TRBD2 matching 10 bases. This CDR3 region has 17 residues. Trimming cost V 4 bases and J 1 base; bases outside gene matches: 8. Per the germline V gene, CDR1 is LGHNA and CDR2 is YSLEER.

The rearrangement links TRBV6-6 to TRBJ1-2; D not resolved. The germline gives CDR1 MNHNY, CDR2 SVGAGI (reference sequence). The CDR3 is 13 residues long. Trimming stripped 4 bases from V and 8 bases from J, with 14 bases between. CDR3 protein: CASSSQATGGYTF. The DNA of the CDR3 is TGTGCCAGCAGTTCCCAGGCCACGGGGGGCTACACCTTC.

This clone was detected a few times. Additional DNA sequences in this sample encode the identical CDR3. V and J are TRBV7-3 and TRBJ1-4; a weak D match, TRBD1 (5 bases). Trimming took 5 bases from V and 7 from J, leaving 11 bases between them. The CDR3 extends over 13 amino acids. Germline loops: CDR1 SGHTA, CDR2 FQGTGA. CDR3 loop: CASSPGQGEKLFF. The CDR3 DNA reads TGTGCCAGCAGCCCAGGACAAGGTGAAAAACTGTTTTTT. Variable domain in full (rest from reference TRBV7-3 and TRBJ1-4): GAGVSQTPSNKVTEKGKYVELRCDPISGHTALYWYRQSLGQGPEFLIYFQGTGAADDSGLPNDRFFAVRPEGSVSTLKIQRTERGDSAVYLCASSPGQGEKLFFGSGTQLSVL.

This chain uses TRBV4-1 with TRBJ2-5; D remains ambiguous. Trimming removed 4 bases at V and 5 bases at J, with 11 bases between. Germline V lookup: CDR1 MGHRA, CDR2 YSYEKL. The CDR3 runs to 13 residues. CDR3 loop: CASSRGPMETQYF. The CDR3 DNA is TGCGCCAGCAGCCGCGGCCCAATGGAGACCCAGTACTTC.

The chain links TRBV4-3 to TRBJ2-3, with D perhaps assigned TRBD1 or TRBD2 (5 bases each). CDR3 length: 13 amino acids. Germline-derived CDR1 and CDR2 are LGHNA and YSLEER. The V and J ends lost 8 bases and 5 bases respectively, with 14 bases between them. CDR3 nucleotide sequence: TGCGCCAGCGGGGTCGGGGCGGGAGATACGCAGTATTTT. It is translated as CASGVGAGDTQYF.

The chain combines TRBV19 with TRBJ2-4; 11 bases map to TRBD2. This CDR3 comprises 16 residues. After removal of 3 bases from V and 4 bases from J, the junction contained 5 bases not matched to a gene. The germline V gene has CDR1 LNHDA and CDR2 SQIVND (reference sequence). CDR3 sequence reads: CASSMKLAGGKNIQYF. CDR3 nucleotide sequence: TGTGCCAGTAGTATGAAGCTAGCGGGAGGAAAAAACATTCAGTACTTC.

The J gene is TRBJ2-1, the V gene TRBV7-3; 8 nucleotides match TRBD2. The V and J ends lost 5 bases and 0 bases, in that order; junction bases with no gene match: 6. The length of the CDR3 is 16 residues. Germline CDR1 reads SGHTA; CDR2 reads FQGTGA. CDR3 loop: CASSPKRESSYNEQFF. The CDR3 nucleotides read TGTGCCAGCAGCCCCAAGCGGGAGAGCTCCTACAATGAGCAGTTCTTC.

This clone was seen a few times. The rearrangement links TRBV30 to TRBJ1-5, with D tentatively TRBD1 (5 bases). The V gene's germline CDR1 is GTSNPN and CDR2 SVGIG (reference sequence). The CDR3 spans 14 residues. Trimming removed 2 bases from V and 3 bases from J, with 11 bases in between. The CDR3 loop reads CAWSPIGANQPQHF. In DNA, the CDR3 is TGTGCCTGGAGTCCCATTGGGGCCAATCAGCCCCAGCATTTT.

The chain recombines TRBV11-3 with TRBJ2-2, with D perhaps TRBD1 or TRBD2 (6 bases each). Germline V CDR1 and CDR2: SGHNT, YENEEA. This CDR3 has 13 residues. Trimming shortened V by 7 bases and J by 7 bases, and 13 bases separated the two germline ends. CDR3 sequence reads: CASNNRGVGELFF. Here the CDR3 DNA reads TGTGCCAGCAACAATAGGGGGGTCGGGGAGCTGTTTTTT. The full variable domain, rest sourced from reference TRBV11-3 and TRBJ2-2, is EAGVVQSPRYKIIEKKQPVAFWCNPISGHNTLYWYLQNLGQGPELLIRYENEEAVDDSQLPKDRFSAERLKGVDSTLKIQPAELGDSAVYLCASNNRGVGELFFGEGSRLTVL.

This clone was detected once. This chain uses TRBV5-4 with TRBJ1-5; TRBD1 might be the D (5 bases). Germline CDR1 is SGHNT and CDR2 is YYREEE (reference sequence). The length of the CDR3 is 15 residues. V gave up 0 bases and J gave up 2 bases, with 9 bases separating them. CDR3 nucleotide sequence: TGTGCCAGCAGCTTGGGAGGGGAGGGCAATCAGCCCCAGCATTTT. Translating gives CASSLGGEGNQPQHF.

The rearrangement links TRBV18 to TRBJ1-1; 7 nucleotides match TRBD1. The CDR3 has 14 amino acids. V was pared by 5 bases and J by 5 bases, with 8 bases of the junction left unmatched. Germline V gene data show CDR1 as KGHSH and CDR2 as LQKENI. CDR3 DNA: TGTGCCAGCTCAGAAAGACAGGGAGGGACTGAAGCTTTCTTT. Protein sequence: CASSERQGGTEAFF. The full variable domain, its missing parts supplied by reference TRBV18 and TRBJ1-1, is NAGVMQNPRHLVRRRGQEARLRCSPMKGHSHVYWYRQLPEEGLKFMVYLQKENIIDESGMPKERFSAEFPKEGPSILRIQQVVRGDSAAYFCASSERQGGTEAFFGQGTRLTVV.

The rearrangement uses TRBV18 and TRBJ2-7, with 8 bases identical to TRBD1. CDR3 length: 12 amino acids. The germline gives CDR1 KGHSH, CDR2 LQKENI. J gave up 3 bases and V 8 bases, and 3 bases lay outside the gene matches. CDR3: CASTGTGYEQYF. The CDR3 region has the DNA TGTGCCAGCACCGGGACAGGCTACGAGCAGTACTTC.

This chain links TRBV7-2 with TRBJ1-3, with D unclear. CDR1 SGHTA and CDR2 FQGNSA come from the germline V gene. The CDR3 sequence is 16 residues long. V was shortened by 0 bases and J by 2 bases, with 11 bases between the two germline ends. CDR3 DNA sequence: TGTGCCAGCAGCTTAGCTCGGCCGGGGACTGGAAACACCATATATTTT. Its translation: CASSLARPGTGNTIYF.

On this clone itself: In the same sample, other DNA sequences code for this CDR3. The rearrangement links TRBV7-9 to TRBJ2-6, with D uncertain. CDR1 is SEHNR and CDR2 is FQNEAQ in the germline V gene (reference sequence). The CDR3 spans 15 residues. V lost 1 base to trimming and J lost 0 bases, with 4 bases between them. The chain's CDR3 is CASSLGLSGANVLTF. DNA of the CDR3: TGTGCCAGCAGCTTAGGCCTCTCTGGGGCCAACGTCCTGACTTTC.

The chain uses TRBV7-8 and TRBJ1-4, with 7 bases fitting TRBD1. Germline lookup yields CDR1 SGHVS and CDR2 FQNEAQ. The trim removed 5 bases at V and 8 bases at J, leaving 8 bases unmatched. The CDR3 spans 14 residues. The CDR3 DNA follows: TGTGCCAGCAGCACCCCCGGGACAGAAGAAAAACTGTTTTTT. It encodes CASSTPGTEEKLFF.

As for this clone: Other DNA sequences in this sample translate to the same CDR3. The chain links TRBV5-1 to TRBJ2-5; D unclear. CDR1 and CDR2 (germline): SGHRS, YFSETQ. There are 14 residues in the CDR3. Trimming removed 4 bases at V and 1 base at J, with 11 bases between. The CDR3 region has the DNA TGCGCCAGCAGCCTCTATGGGGTCCAAGAGACCCAGTACTTC. Protein sequence: CASSLYGVQETQYF.

This clone has only one observation. This rearrangement joins TRBV28 to TRBJ1-5; perhaps TRBD1 as D (5 bases). With 3 bases removed from V and 7 bases from J, the gap between germline ends came to 10 bases. The CDR3 runs to 13 residues. Germline V gene sequence: CDR1 MDHEN, CDR2 SYDVKM. The CDR3 DNA reads as TGTGCCAGCAGTTTCAGGGAGGGACAGCCCCAGCATTTT. This gives the protein CASSFREGQPQHF.

The chain links TRBV7-2 to TRBJ1-2; 9 nucleotides align to TRBD1. CDR3 size: 15 residues. Germline V lookup: CDR1 SGHTA, CDR2 FQGNSA. V lost 5 bases, J lost 4 bases, and 8 bases stayed unmatched. Written as DNA, the CDR3 is TGTGCCAGCAGCCCTAGACAGGGGGGTGGCTATGGCTACACCTTC. Protein product: CASSPRQGGGYGYTF.

For this clone: Other nucleotide sequences in the sample specify the same CDR3. The chain recombines TRBV11-2 with TRBJ1-1; D gene ambiguous. V gave up 5 bases and J gave up 2 bases, with 9 bases separating them. Germline CDR1 reads SGHAT; CDR2 reads FQNNGV. This CDR3 region has 13 residues. CDR3 coding DNA: TGTGCCAGCAGCCCGCGGGCAAACACTGAAGCTTTCTTT. Amino acid sequence: CASSPRANTEAFF.

CDR3 region: CASSAPGTGGINQPQHF. CDR3 DNA: TGTGCCAGCAGTGCCCCTGGGACAGGGGGCATCAATCAGCCCCAGCATTTT. V is TRBV28 and J is TRBJ1-5, with 12 bases lining up with TRBD1. Germline V gene lookup returns CDR1 MDHEN and CDR2 SYDVKM. Trimming took 5 bases from V and 3 from J; bases not matched to a gene: 8. This CDR3 contains 17 residues.

This chain connects TRBV15 to TRBJ2-5; 7 nucleotides align to TRBD1. The CDR3 loop spans 16 amino acids. V was clipped by 5 bases and J by 1 base; unmatched bases: 10. The germline V gene has CDR1 LNHNV and CDR2 YYDKDF (reference sequence). CDR3 nucleotides: TGTGCCACCAGCCAAACTTCCGGGACAGTCCAAGAGACCCAGTACTTC. It yields the protein CATSQTSGTVQETQYF.

This clone is a singleton in its sample. This chain connects TRBV5-8 to TRBJ1-2, with 9 nucleotides matching TRBD1. The CDR3 spans 17 residues. Trimming took 4 bases from V and 4 from J; bases not matched to a gene: 14. Looked up from germline, CDR1 is SGHTS and CDR2 is YDEGEE. The CDR3 region has the DNA TGTGCCAGCAGCGAGCAGCCTTGGACAGGGGTGGTCTATGGCTACACCTTC. Residues: CASSEQPWTGVVYGYTF.